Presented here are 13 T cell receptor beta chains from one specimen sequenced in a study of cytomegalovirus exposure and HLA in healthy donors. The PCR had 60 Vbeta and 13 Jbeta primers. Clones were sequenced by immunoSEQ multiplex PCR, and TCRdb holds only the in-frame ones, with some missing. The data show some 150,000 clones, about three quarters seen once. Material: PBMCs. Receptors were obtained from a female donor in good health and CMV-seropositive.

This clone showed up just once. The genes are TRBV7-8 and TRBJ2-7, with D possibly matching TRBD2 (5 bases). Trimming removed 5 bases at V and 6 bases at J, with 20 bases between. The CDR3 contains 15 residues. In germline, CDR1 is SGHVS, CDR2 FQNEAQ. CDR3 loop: CASSQEASPVLEQYF. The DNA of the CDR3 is TGTGCCAGCAGCCAGGAGGCGAGCCCTGTTCTCGAGCAGTACTTC. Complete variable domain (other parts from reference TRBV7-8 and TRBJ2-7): GAGVSQSPRYKVAKRGQDVALRCDPISGHVSLFWYQQALGQGPEFLTYFQNEAQLDKSGLPSDRFFAERPEGSVSTLKIQRTQQEDSAVYLCASSQEASPVLEQYFGPGTRLTVT.

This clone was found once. The CDR3 bases are TGTGCCCGGGACAGGGGTTCGTCTGGGGCCAACGTCCTGACTTTC. Translation: CARDRGSSGANVLTF. The V gene is TRBV30, the J gene TRBJ2-6, with 10 bases fitting TRBD1. The CDR3 has 15 amino acids. V lost 8 bases and J lost 1; bases outside the gene matches: 5. Per the germline V gene, CDR1 is GTSNPN and CDR2 is SVGIG (reference sequence).

The CDR3, as DNA: TGTGCCTGGAGGCCCCCCGGACTAGCAAGGGAGCAGTACTTC. This codes for CAWRPPGLAREQYF. This chain connects TRBV30 to TRBJ2-7; 8 bases match TRBD2. This CDR3 is 14 amino acids long. The J segment lost 7 bases and the V segment lost 3 bases, leaving 11 bases of the junction unmatched. Germline CDR1 is GTSNPN and CDR2 is SVGIG (reference sequence).

This CDR3 is CASSEREGLAGYEQYF. CDR3 nucleotide sequence: TGTGCCAGCAGTGAAAGAGAGGGACTAGCGGGTTACGAGCAGTACTTC. The V call is TRBV6-1, the J call TRBJ2-5, with 12 bases matching TRBD2. The J call may be in error: the DNA end matches TRBJ2-7 better. The CDR3 contains 16 residues. The germline CDR1 and CDR2 sequences are MNHNS and SASEGT.

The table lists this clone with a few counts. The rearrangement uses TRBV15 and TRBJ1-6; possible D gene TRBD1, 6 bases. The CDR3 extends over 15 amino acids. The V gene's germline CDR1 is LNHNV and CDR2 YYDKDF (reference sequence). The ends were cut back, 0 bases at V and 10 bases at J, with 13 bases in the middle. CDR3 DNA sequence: TGTGCCACCAGCAGAGATTGGGGGGGCAGCTCACCCCTCCACTTT. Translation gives CATSRDWGGSSPLHF.

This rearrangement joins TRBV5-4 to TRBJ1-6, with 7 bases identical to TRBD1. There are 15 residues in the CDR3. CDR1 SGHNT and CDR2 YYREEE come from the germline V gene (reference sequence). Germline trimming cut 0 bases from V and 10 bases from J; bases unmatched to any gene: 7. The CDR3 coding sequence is TGTGCCAGCAGCTTGGGACAGGGTGGTAGGTCACCCCTCCACTTT. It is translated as CASSLGQGGRSPLHF.

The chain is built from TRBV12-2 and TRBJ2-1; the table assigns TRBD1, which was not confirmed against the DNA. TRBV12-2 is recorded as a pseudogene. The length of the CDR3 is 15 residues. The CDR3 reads CASRPGTGGNNEQFF. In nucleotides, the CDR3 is TGTGCAAGTCGCCCCGGGACAGGGGGCAACAATGAGCAGTTCTTC.

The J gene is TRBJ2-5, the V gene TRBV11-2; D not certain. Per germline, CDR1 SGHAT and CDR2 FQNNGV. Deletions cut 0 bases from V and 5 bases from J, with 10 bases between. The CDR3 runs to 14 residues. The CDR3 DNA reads TGTGCCAGCAGCTTAGATCGAGGTATTGAGACCCAGTACTTC. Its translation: CASSLDRGIETQYF.

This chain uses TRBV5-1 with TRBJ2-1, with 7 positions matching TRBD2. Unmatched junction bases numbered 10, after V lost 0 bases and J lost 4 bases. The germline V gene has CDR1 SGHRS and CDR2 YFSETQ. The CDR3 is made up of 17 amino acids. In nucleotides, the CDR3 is TGCGCCAGCAGCTTGGCCTCGGGGGGAGAGATATACAATGAGCAGTTCTTC. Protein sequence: CASSLASGGEIYNEQFF. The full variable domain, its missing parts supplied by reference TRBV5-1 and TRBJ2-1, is KAGVTQTPRYLIKTRGQQVTLSCSPISGHRSVSWYQQTPGQGLQFLFEYFSETQRNKGNFPGRFSGRQFSNSRSEMNVSTLELGDSALYLCASSLASGGEIYNEQFFGPGTRLTVL.

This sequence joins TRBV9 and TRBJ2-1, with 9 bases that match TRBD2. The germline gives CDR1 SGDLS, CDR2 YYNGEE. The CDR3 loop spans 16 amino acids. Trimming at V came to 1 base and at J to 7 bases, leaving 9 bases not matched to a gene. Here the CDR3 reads CASSVSPAGGGNEQFF. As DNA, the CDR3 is TGTGCCAGCAGCGTAAGCCCAGCGGGAGGAGGGAATGAGCAGTTCTTC.

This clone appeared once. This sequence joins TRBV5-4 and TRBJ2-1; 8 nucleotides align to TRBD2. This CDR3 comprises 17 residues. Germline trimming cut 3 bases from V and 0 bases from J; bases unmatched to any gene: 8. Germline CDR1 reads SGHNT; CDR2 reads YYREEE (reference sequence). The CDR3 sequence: CASSYTAGASSYNEQFF. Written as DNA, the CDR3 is TGTGCCAGCAGCTACACAGCGGGAGCTAGCTCCTACAATGAGCAGTTCTTC.

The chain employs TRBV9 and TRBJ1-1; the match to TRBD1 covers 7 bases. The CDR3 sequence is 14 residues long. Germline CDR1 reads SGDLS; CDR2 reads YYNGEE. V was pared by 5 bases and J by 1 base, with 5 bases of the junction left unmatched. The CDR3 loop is CASSTGTANTEAFF. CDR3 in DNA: TGTGCCAGCAGTACCGGGACAGCGAACACTGAAGCTTTCTTT.

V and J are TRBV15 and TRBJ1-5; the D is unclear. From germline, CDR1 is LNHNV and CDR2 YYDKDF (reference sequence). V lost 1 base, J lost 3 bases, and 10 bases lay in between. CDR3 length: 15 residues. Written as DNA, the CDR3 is TGTGCCACCAGCAGAGCGTCCAGTGACAATCAGCCCCAGCATTTT. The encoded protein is CATSRASSDNQPQHF. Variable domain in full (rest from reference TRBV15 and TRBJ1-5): DAMVIQNPRYQVTQFGKPVTLSCSQTLNHNVMYWYQQKSSQAPKLLFHYYDKDFNNEADTPDNFQSRRPNTSFCFLDIRSPGLGDTAMYLCATSRASSDNQPQHFGDGTRLSIL.